The 10 T cell receptor beta chains in this list originate from one sample, sequenced in a study of post-analysis software for immune sequencing data. Their cognate antigens are unknown. Study findings and constraints: Five or six TRBV segments, TRBV5-6, TRBV5-1 and TRBV20-1 among them, were found more frequent in patients than controls.

cDNA libraries for TCR beta contained unique molecular identifiers. TCRdb reprocessed the PCR reads with MiXCR, giving one entry per CDR3 protein. The data show approximately 360,000 distinct CDR3 sequences, around a third seen once. The material sequenced was blood. The receptors stem from a girl between 10 and 17 years old with multiple sclerosis.

The rearrangement joins TRBV6-5 to TRBJ2-3; possibly TRBD2 for D (6 bases). V shed 0 bases and J shed 0 bases, with 10 bases lying between them. The CDR3 is made up of 16 amino acids. Germline assignment: CDR1 MNHEY and CDR2 SVGAGI. CDR3 in amino acids: CASSYSGSTSTDTQYF. In DNA form, the CDR3 reads TGTGCCAGCAGTTACTCCGGGAGCACTAGCACAGATACGCAGTATTTT.

This clonotype showed up just a few times. The chain is built from TRBV10-3 and TRBJ1-2; no clear D gene. CDR1 and CDR2 from the germline V gene are ENHRY and SYGVKD. The length of the CDR3 is 13 residues. The V end was cut by 2 bases, the J end by 5 bases, with 9 bases between. The CDR3 nucleotides are TGTGCCATCAGTGAGGTAGCCCTTTATGGCTACACCTTC. Translating gives CAISEVALYGYTF.

The table lists this clonotype with a few counts. This rearrangement joins TRBV7-9 to TRBJ2-7; no definite D call. Trimming pared 2 bases from V and 0 bases from J, leaving 8 bases between. The CDR3 totals 14 residues. Germline V gene sequence: CDR1 SEHNR, CDR2 FQNEAQ (reference sequence). The chain's CDR3 is CASSLYFDSYEQYF. The CDR3, as DNA: TGTGCCAGCAGCTTATACTTCGACTCCTACGAGCAGTACTTC.

Only a few counts were recorded for this clonotype. V usage is TRBV27 and J usage is TRBJ1-5, with D uncertain. V was clipped by 6 bases and J by 7 bases, with 16 bases between them. There are 14 residues in the CDR3. Germline V lookup: CDR1 MNHEY, CDR2 SMNVEV (reference sequence). CDR3 sequence reads: CASRSYLGSQPQHF. For the CDR3, the DNA is TGTGCCAGCAGGTCTTACTTGGGTAGCCAGCCCCAGCATTTT.

The genes are TRBV6-1 and TRBJ2-5, with 7 bases identical to TRBD1. The J call may not be correct, given that the DNA end is closer to TRBJ2-7. Germline V gene lookup returns CDR1 MNHNS and CDR2 SASEGT. The CDR3 has 14 residues. The CDR3 loop is CASSGGQFNYEQYF. DNA for the CDR3: TGTGCCAGCAGTGGGGGACAGTTCAACTACGAGCAGTACTTC.

This sequence joins TRBV3-1 and TRBJ2-5, with D unclear. Germline CDR1 reads LGHDT; CDR2 reads YNNKEL (reference sequence). This CDR3 has 14 residues. V lost 4 bases, J lost 0 bases, and 9 bases lay in between. Here the CDR3 DNA reads TGTGCCAGCAGCCGATCCGACCACCAAGAGACCCAGTACTTC. Amino acid sequence: CASSRSDHQETQYF.

On this clonotype: One end of the junction is discordant with germline, which a read error may explain. The chain joins TRBV5-1 to TRBJ2-1; a weak D match, TRBD1 (5 bases). Germline V gives CDR1 SGHRS, CDR2 YFSETQ. The CDR3 loop spans 15 amino acids. CDR3 residues: CASSLDDSQGNGQFF. The CDR3 DNA reads TGCGCCAGCAGCTTGGACGACAGTCAGGGTAATGGGCAGTTCTTC.

This rearrangement joins TRBV20-1 to TRBJ1-2, with D unresolved. Germline V gene sequence: CDR1 DFQATT, CDR2 SNEGSKA (reference sequence). The CDR3 has 11 amino acids. Trimming shortened V by 5 bases and J by 6 bases, and 10 bases separated the two germline ends. CDR3 loop: CSAETANGYTF. CDR3 DNA sequence: TGCAGTGCTGAAACAGCGAATGGCTACACCTTC.

V usage is TRBV18 and J usage is TRBJ2-5; D remains unclear. CDR3 size: 12 residues. V lost 8 bases to trimming and J lost 1 base, with 8 bases between them. Germline CDR1 and CDR2: KGHSH and LQKENI. The CDR3 DNA is TGTGCCAGCAGCCCCGCCCAAGAGACCCAGTACTTC. Encoded protein: CASSPAQETQYF.

The chain links TRBV4-2 to TRBJ2-5; possibly TRBD1 for D (5 bases). The CDR3 has 16 amino acids. Germline V gene data show CDR1 as LGHNA and CDR2 as YNFKEQ. Trimming stripped 4 bases from V and 3 bases from J, with 18 bases between. CDR3 residues: CASSPQGGLGEETQYF. For the CDR3, the DNA is TGTGCCAGCAGCCCCCAGGGCGGCCTTGGGGAAGAGACCCAGTACTTC.